The rows below give T cell receptor beta chains drawn from one sample of a study of blood T cell repertoires in COVID-19. Sequencing used immunoSEQ multiplex PCR; TCRdb keeps in-frame clones, though not all of them. The profile covers just over 95,000 clones, with over 70% appearing a single time and over 3.5% taken by the ten largest. The sequencing input was peripheral blood. The receptors were gathered from a man in his sixties with acute or convalescent COVID-19. CDR3s include the opening cysteine and the closing phenylalanine or tryptophan. The order of the fields is V gene, J gene, D gene, clone size, CDR3 protein, CDR3 DNA. A D gene is named only where the DNA matches it firmly. A clone size is listed for some rows: how often the clone was seen (once, few, many), or a class if it is expanded.

>TRBV5-4|TRBJ2-5|-|-
CASSLLGGQETQYF
TGTGCCAGCAGCTTGTTGGGGGGGCAGGAGACCCAGTACTTC
>TRBV18|TRBJ2-3|-|-
CASSPLDTTDTQYF
TGTGCCAGCTCACCACTTGACACAACAGATACGCAGTATTTT
>TRBV7-9|TRBJ2-1|TRBD1|-
CASPGQGTNEQFF
TGTGCCAGTCCGGGACAGGGAACCAATGAGCAGTTCTTC
>TRBV7-3|TRBJ1-2|-|-
CASSSTPGGGGYGYTF
TGTGCCAGCAGCTCCACCCCTGGGGGGGGCGGCTATGGCTACACCTTC
>TRBV10-3|TRBJ1-3|-|-
CAITGGSGNTIYF
TGTGCCATCACGGGGGGCTCTGGAAACACCATATATTTT
>TRBV30|TRBJ2-1|-|-
CAWSVHVAGQFF
TGTGCCTGGAGTGTACACGTGGCGGGCCAGTTCTTC
>TRBV3-1/TRBV3-2|TRBJ1-5|-|-
CASSPTYGGANQPQHF
TGTGCCAGCAGCCCGACTTACGGGGGGGCCAATCAGCCCCAGCATTTT
>TRBV5-1|TRBJ2-6|-|few
CASSTGQNTGANVLTF
TGCGCCAGCAGCACCGGACAGAACACTGGGGCCAACGTCCTGACTTTC
>TRBV7-2|TRBJ1-1|-|-
CASSPGQNTEAFF
TGTGCCAGCAGCCCAGGACAGAACACTGAAGCTTTCTTT
>TRBV5-6|TRBJ2-2|TRBD1|-
CASTGDRLNTGELFF
TGTGCCAGCACCGGGGACAGACTAAACACCGGGGAGCTGTTTTTT
>TRBV5-4|TRBJ1-2|-|-
CASSFPTEEGGGYTF
TGTGCCAGCAGCTTTCCGACGGAAGAAGGGGGAGGCTACACCTTC
>TRBV27|TRBJ1-1|-|few
CASRVVTANTEAFF
TGTGCCAGCAGGGTTGTGACAGCGAACACTGAAGCTTTCTTT
>TRBV3-1/TRBV3-2|TRBJ2-5|-|-
CASSLRGEETQYF
TGTGCCAGCAGCTTGCGGGGAGAAGAGACCCAGTACTTC
>TRBV30|TRBJ1-2|-|once
CAWSVGGSYGYTF
TGTGCCTGGAGTGTAGGCGGAAGCTATGGCTACACCTTC
>TRBV27|TRBJ2-3|-|-
CASSPRPTDTQYF
TGTGCCAGCAGCCCGCGCCCCACAGATACGCAGTATTTT
>TRBV27|TRBJ2-1|TRBD2|-
CASSYQGLAENNEQFF
TGTGCCAGCAGTTATCAGGGACTAGCGGAAAACAATGAGCAGTTCTTC
>TRBV9|TRBJ1-2|TRBD1|-
CASSATGVSGYTF
TGTGCCAGCAGCGCTACAGGGGTGAGCGGCTACACCTTC
>TRBV7-3|TRBJ1-6|TRBD1|-
CASSSTGQGYSPLHF
TGTGCCAGCAGCTCCACCGGACAGGGCTATTCACCCCTCCACTTT
>TRBV19|TRBJ2-2|TRBD1|-
CASTLDRGNTGELFF
TGTGCCAGTACCTTGGACAGGGGTAACACCGGGGAGCTGTTTTTT
>TRBV6-5|TRBJ1-2|TRBD1|-
CASRHTGGYGYTF
TGCGCCAGCAGGCATACAGGGGGCTATGGCTACACCTTC
>TRBV11-3|TRBJ1-4|TRBD1|-
CASSIGQVPGRREKLFF
TGTGCCAGCAGCATCGGACAGGTCCCTGGTCGTCGTGAAAAACTGTTTTTT
>TRBV7-2|TRBJ1-1|-|-
CASSSAGARVSTEAFF
TGTGCCAGCAGCTCGGCAGGAGCGCGGGTTAGCACTGAAGCTTTCTTT
>TRBV19|TRBJ1-2|-|once
CASSSGLSNYGYTF
TGTGCCAGTAGTTCCGGACTTTCGAACTATGGCTACACCTTC
>TRBV12-5|TRBJ1-5|TRBD1|-
CASYRGNSNQPQHF
TGTGCTAGCTACAGGGGAAATAGCAATCAGCCCCAGCATTTT
>TRBV30|TRBJ1-6|-|-
CAWRWGGGEVYSPLHF
TGTGCCTGGAGGTGGGGTGGGGGGGAAGTATATTCACCCCTCCACTTT
>TRBV27|TRBJ1-5|-|-
CASSSLSGGGEGQPQHF
TGTGCCAGCAGTTCCCTTTCGGGGGGAGGGGAAGGTCAGCCCCAGCATTTT
>TRBV18|TRBJ2-5|-|-
CASSPALQGGIGETQYF
TGTGCCAGCTCACCGGCTCTTCAGGGGGGAATTGGAGAGACCCAGTACTTC
>TRBV27|TRBJ2-7|-|few
CASSPVPSSSYEQYF
TGTGCCAGCAGTCCCGTTCCTTCTTCCTCCTACGAGCAGTACTTC
>TRBV28|TRBJ1-2|TRBD1|-
CASSLGTDYGYTF
TGTGCCAGCAGTTTGGGGACAGACTATGGCTACACCTTC
>TRBV2|TRBJ1-5|-|-
CASSEQLSGQPQHF
TGTGCCAGCAGTGAACAGTTGAGCGGGCAGCCCCAGCATTTT
>TRBV5-1|TRBJ1-5|-|-
CASSSVEGQPQHF
TGCGCCAGCAGCTCGGTGGAGGGCCAGCCCCAGCATTTT
>TRBV10-3|TRBJ2-1|TRBD2|-
CAISESPRGGRADEQFF
TGTGCCATCAGTGAGTCCCCCAGGGGCGGGAGGGCCGATGAGCAGTTCTTC
>TRBV5-5|TRBJ1-1|TRBD1|-
CASSFGTGMNTEAFF
TGTGCCAGCAGCTTCGGGACAGGGATGAACACTGAAGCTTTCTTT
>TRBV19|TRBJ1-4|-|-
CASSIRGTQPEKLFF
TGTGCCAGTAGTATAAGAGGGACACAACCTGAAAAACTGTTTTTT
>TRBV12-3/TRBV12-4|TRBJ2-1|TRBD2|-
CASSFSGGVQFF
TGTGCCAGCAGTTTTAGCGGGGGGGTTCAGTTCTTC
>TRBV15|TRBJ1-5|TRBD1|-
CATSYDRGSNQPQHF
TGTGCCACCAGTTATGACAGGGGGTCCAATCAGCCCCAGCATTTT
>TRBV4-2|TRBJ1-2|-|-
CASSQEETGWGYQGYTF
TGTGCCAGCAGCCAAGAGGAGACAGGATGGGGTTATCAGGGCTACACCTTC
>TRBV3-1/TRBV3-2|TRBJ2-4|TRBD1|-
CASSQGGSRDRGQYF
TGTGCCAGCAGCCAAGGGGGTTCTCGGGACAGGGGTCAGTACTTC
>TRBV9|TRBJ1-1|TRBD1|few
CASGQVNTEAFF
TGTGCCAGCGGACAGGTGAACACTGAAGCTTTCTTT
>TRBV3-1/TRBV3-2|TRBJ1-4|TRBD1|-
CASSHRGQGPKLFF
TGTGCCAGCAGCCACCGAGGACAGGGTCCAAAACTGTTTTTT
>TRBV7-2|TRBJ1-1|-|-
CASSYWGGADTEAFF
TGTGCCAGCAGCTACTGGGGGGGTGCAGACACTGAAGCTTTCTTT
>TRBV7-2|TRBJ2-2|-|-
CASSSRQVRSTGELFF
TGTGCCAGCAGCTCCCGACAGGTTAGAAGCACCGGGGAGCTGTTTTTT
>TRBV7-9|TRBJ2-5|TRBD2|-
CASTRGGLSLETQYF
TGTGCCAGCACCCGCGGGGGACTCTCTCTGGAGACCCAGTACTTC
>TRBV3-1/TRBV3-2|TRBJ1-1|-|-
CASSLARVLQGEAFF
TGTGCCAGCAGCCTCGCTAGGGTCTTACAGGGAGAAGCTTTCTTT
>TRBV7-9|TRBJ1-2|-|-
CASSLDLVRGGYTF
TGTGCCAGCAGCTTAGACCTTGTGCGCGGTGGCTACACCTTC
>TRBV6-5|TRBJ1-5|TRBD1|-
CASSLNGQGNQPQHF
TGTGCCAGCAGTCTCAATGGACAGGGAAATCAGCCCCAGCATTTT
>TRBV9|TRBJ2-4|-|-
CASSVGGRGINIQYF
TGTGCCAGCAGCGTAGGAGGGAGAGGGATTAACATTCAGTACTTC
>TRBV4-3|TRBJ1-4|-|-
CASSHVPYHNEKLFF
TGCGCCAGCAGCCACGTCCCCTACCATAATGAAAAACTGTTTTTT
>TRBV5-4|TRBJ1-1|-|-
CASSLGTAMNTEAFF
TGTGCCAGCAGCTTGGGGACAGCCATGAACACTGAAGCTTTCTTT
>TRBV27|TRBJ2-7|TRBD1|many
CASSRQGLSYEQYF
TGTGCCAGCAGTCGACAGGGGCTATCCTACGAGCAGTACTTC
>TRBV2|TRBJ1-2|TRBD1|-
CASGGQGSGYTF
TGTGCCAGCGGGGGACAGGGATCCGGCTACACCTTC
>TRBV5-1|TRBJ1-5|TRBD1|-
CASSPEGQNQPQHF
TGCGCCAGCAGCCCGGAGGGACAGAATCAGCCCCAGCATTTT
>TRBV6-5|TRBJ1-6|-|-
CASLRQAFNSPLHF
TGTGCCAGCCTCAGACAGGCCTTTAATTCACCCCTCCACTTT
>TRBV29-1|TRBJ1-1|-|-
CSPWHTEAFF
TGCAGCCCCTGGCACACTGAAGCTTTCTTT
>TRBV11-3|TRBJ2-3|TRBD2|-
CASSPRTSGGFDTQYF
TGTGCCAGCAGCCCGAGGACTAGCGGGGGGTTCGATACGCAGTATTTT